This TCR beta chain was identified in a study of blood T cell repertoires in COVID-19. The wider study: The analysed material was cDNA or gDNA that came from T cells, B-cell-depleted T cells, or PBMCs.

Germline CDR1 is MNHNS and CDR2 is SASEGT. The CDR3 extends over 14 amino acids. V lost 3 bases, J lost 3 bases, and 11 bases lay in between. This table comes from immunoSEQ multiplex PCR, and its TCRdb copy is limited to in-frame clones, with some not included. The sample includes 150,000 to 200,000 clones, about nine tenths of them seen just once. Sample: peripheral blood. The TCR sequence derives from a man aged 35-49 years with acute or convalescent COVID-19. The chain has TRBV6-1 and TRBJ1-2; D perhaps matches TRBD1 (6 bases). The CDR3 is CASSEGDTYYGYTF. The DNA of the CDR3 is TGTGCCAGCAGTGAGGGGGACACGTACTATGGCTACACCTTC.